The 16 T cell receptor beta chains below come from one sample, sequenced in a study of CD8+ T cells in alopecia areata. RNA extraction and reverse transcription yielded cDNA as sequencing template. Only in-frame clones appear in the TCRdb table, and some are missing; sequencing was by immunoSEQ multiplex PCR. The repertoire consists of 1,300 to 1,500 clones, none detected only once. Sequenced material: lesional skin. The receptors originated from a C3H/HeJ mouse with alopecia areata. Mouse MHC haplotype: H2-k.

Many counts were recorded for this clone. The listed genes are named as in mouse. The CDR3 end falls 4 residues outside the read, so it is completed with the germline J gene. This chain uses TRBV13-3 with TRBJ1-4; 7 bases are shared with TRBD1. CDR3 length: 16 residues. Germline V lookup: CDR1 NNHDY, CDR2 SYVADS. After removal of 3 bases from V and 1 base from J, the junction contained 6 bases not matched to a gene. The CDR3 spells CASSGGDRSSNERLFF. CDR3 bases read: TGTGCCAGCAGTGGGGGGGACAGATCTTCCAACGAA.

Concerning this clone: The genes are named according to mouse. The CDR3 end falls 4 residues outside the read, so it is completed with the germline J gene. The rearrangement links TRBV31 to TRBJ1-1; 8 positions match TRBD1. Trimming removed 1 base from V and 2 bases from J; junction bases left unmatched: 0. The CDR3 loop spans 13 amino acids. In germline, CDR1 is GKSSPN, CDR2 SITVG. CDR3 protein: CAWSPGGNTEVFF. The DNA read from the CDR3 is TGTGCCTGGAGTCCAGGGGGCAACACA.

This clone turned up a few times. Gene names are mouse gene names. The observed sequence ends 4 residues before the CDR3 terminus, with the missing tail filled in from the germline J gene. The V call is TRBV14, the J call TRBJ1-1; D call uncertain. This CDR3 contains 10 residues. Germline lookup yields CDR1 SGHDT and CDR2 FRDEAV. The CDR3 protein is CASSQQEVFF. CDR3 DNA, as far as it was read: TGTGCCAGCAGCCAACAA.

This clone has at least ten counts. Each gene name is a mouse one. The read halts 4 residues ahead of the CDR3 end, with the missing end drawn from the germline J gene. The chain has TRBV13-3 and TRBJ2-7, with D perhaps matching TRBD1 (5 bases). Germline loops: CDR1 NNHDY, CDR2 SYVADS. The CDR3 totals 13 residues. Trimming cost V 1 base and J 2 bases, with 7 bases left between them. The CDR3 sequence is CASSDWTPYEQYF. CDR3 DNA, as far as it was read: TGTGCCAGCAGTGATTGGACACCCTAT.

The sample holds many counts of this clone. The genes and germline here are from mouse. The read stops 4 residues short of the end of the CDR3; the missing end is completed from the germline J gene. This chain links TRBV19 with TRBJ1-4; D might be TRBD1 (5 bases). Germline loops: CDR1 FNHDT, CDR2 SITEND (reference sequence). CDR3 length: 14 residues. V lost 5 bases, J lost 0 bases, and 8 bases lay in between. Partial CDR3 DNA: TGTGCCAGCAGCCCGACAGTTTCCAACGAA. Its translation is CASSPTVSNE. The CDR3 as a whole reads CASSPTVSNERLFF.

In this sample, this clone turned up many times. Mouse gene names apply. The read terminates 4 residues ahead of where the CDR3 ends, so the germline J gene completes it. The genes are TRBV29 and TRBJ2-3; D perhaps matches TRBD1 (6 bases). V was trimmed by 6 bases and J by 0 bases, leaving 7 bases between them. This CDR3 is 13 amino acids long. Germline assignment: CDR1 MSHET and CDR2 SYDVDS. Incomplete CDR3 DNA: TGTGCTAGCAGACAGGGTAGTGCAGAA. This sequence encodes CASRQGSAE. From start to end, the CDR3 is CASRQGSAETLYF.

This clone has a count of ten or more. At residue 12, the TCRdb amino acid sequence and the translated nucleotide sequence differ, so the protein here is the DNA translation. Any gene name here is a mouse gene name. The read finishes 3 residues shy of the CDR3 end, and the germline J gene is used to complete it. The rearrangement uses TRBV13-3 and TRBJ1-6; 10 nucleotides line up with TRBD1. TRBJ1-6 carries the ORF label, with uncertain function. Germline trimming cut 3 bases from V and 7 bases from J; bases unmatched to any gene: 4. The CDR3 is made up of 15 amino acids. Germline V gives CDR1 NNHDY, CDR2 SYVADS. CDR3 DNA (partial): TGTGCCAGCAGTGCGGGACAGGGGAGGAATTCGCCC. Translated, it gives CASSAGQGRNSP. Given in full, the CDR3 is CASSAGQGRNSPLYF.

This clone was seen ten or more times. Gene labels here are mouse ones. The CDR3 goes on 4 residues after the read ends, and that part is filled in from the germline J gene. This CDR3 is also generated by other DNA sequences in the sample. The rearrangement uses TRBV13-1 and TRBJ2-1; 11 bases are shared with TRBD1. This CDR3 spans 14 amino acids. The V gene's germline CDR1 is NSHNY and CDR2 SYGAGN. V lost 3 bases, J lost 6 bases, and 2 bases stayed unmatched. The CDR3: CASSGTGGFAEQFF. CDR3 DNA, as far as it was read: TGTGCCAGCAGTGGGACAGGGGGCTTTGCT.

This clone was counted many times. Genes and germline come from the mouse. The sequence runs out 4 residues before the end of the CDR3; the remainder is reconstructed from the germline J gene. The J gene is TRBJ1-2, the V gene TRBV17, with 11 positions matching TRBD1. J lost 4 bases, V lost 1 base, and 2 bases had no gene match. CDR3 length: 15 residues. Germline CDR1 MNHDT, CDR2 YYDKIL. The CDR3 is CASSRAGTGGSDYTF. The part of the CDR3 DNA that was read is TGTGCTAGCAGTAGAGCTGGGACAGGGGGCTCC. Drawing the rest from reference TRBV17 and TRBJ1-2, the complete variable domain is DTTVKQNPRYKLARVGKPVNLICSQTMNHDTMYWYQKKPNQAPKLLLFYYDKILNREADTFEKFQSSRPNNSFCSLYIGSAGLEYSAMYLCASSRAGTGGSDYTFGSGTRLLVI.

This clone was detected many times. Mouse names are used for the genes. The read finishes 4 residues shy of the CDR3 end, and the germline J gene is used to complete it. The chain joins TRBV13-2 to TRBJ1-1, with 9 bases that match TRBD1. CDR1 is NNHNN and CDR2 is SYGAGS in the germline V gene (reference sequence). CDR3 length equals 14 residues. V gave up 1 base and J gave up 3 bases; unmatched junction bases: 1. CDR3 DNA, as far as it was read: TGTGCCAGCGGTGATCGACAGGGGGACACA. Residues: CASGDRQGDT. Given in full, the CDR3 is CASGDRQGDTEVFF.

This clone has only a few counts. The germline and genes are mouse ones. The read falls 4 residues short of the CDR3 end, and the missing part is taken from the germline J gene. V and J are TRBV2 and TRBJ2-5, with TRBD2 matching over 7 bases. The V gene end was trimmed by 2 bases and the J gene end by 0 bases; junction bases not matched to a gene: 2. The CDR3 is 15 amino acids. The germline gives CDR1 LGHNA, CDR2 YSYQKL. The sequenced CDR3 bases are TGTGCCAGCAGCCAACTGGGGGTTAACCAAGAC. It translates to CASSQLGVNQD. The full CDR3 sequence reads CASSQLGVNQDTQYF.

This clone was detected ten times or more. Mouse gene names apply. Sequencing ends 4 residues short of the CDR3 end; the germline J gene provides the rest. This chain links TRBV13-2 with TRBJ2-7; 9 bases are a match to TRBD2. There are 14 residues in the CDR3. Germline CDR1 reads NNHNN; CDR2 reads SYGAGS (reference sequence). The DNA read from the CDR3 is TGTGCCAGCGGTGATGCTTGGGGGGGCGAT. Translated, it gives CASGDAWGGD. The whole CDR3 protein is CASGDAWGGDEQYF.

At least ten counts were recorded for this clone. Mouse gene names apply. With the read ending 4 residues before the CDR3 end, the germline J gene is used to fill in that end. The chain joins TRBV19 to TRBJ2-5; 10 bases agree with TRBD2. Germline-derived CDR1 and CDR2 are FNHDT and SITEND (reference sequence). The length of the CDR3 is 13 residues. CDR3 sequence reads: CASSMDWGDTQYF. The CDR3 DNA, read in part, is TGTGCCAGCAGTATGGACTGGGGGGAC.

Notes on this clone: Any gene name here is a mouse gene name. The CDR3 goes on 4 residues after the read ends, and that part is filled in from the germline J gene. The rearrangement links TRBV19 to TRBJ1-4; D might be TRBD1 (5 bases). With 8 bases removed from V and 5 bases from J, the gap between germline ends came to 13 bases. From germline, CDR1 is FNHDT and CDR2 SITEND (reference sequence). This CDR3 is built from 13 residues. CDR3 loop: CASRGGRNERLFF. CDR3 DNA, as far as it was read: TGTGCCAGTAGGGGAGGGAGGAACGAA.

This clone was recorded many times. The gene names here belong to mouse. The DNA ends 4 residues before the CDR3 does, and the rest of the CDR3 is filled in from the germline J gene. The gene calls are TRBV13-3 and TRBJ2-7, with TRBD1 matching over 7 bases. With 1 base clipped from V and 2 bases from J, the junction kept 3 bases outside the gene matches. This CDR3 comprises 14 residues. Germline V gene sequence: CDR1 NNHDY, CDR2 SYVADS. The DNA read from the CDR3 is TGTGCCAGCAGTGATAGGCAGGGGGCCTAT. This gives the protein CASSDRQGAY. The whole CDR3 protein is CASSDRQGAYEQYF.

This clone showed up many times. Mouse names are used for the genes. The read finishes 4 residues shy of the CDR3 end, and the germline J gene is used to complete it. The genes are TRBV19 and TRBJ2-3; 8 bases are shared with TRBD2. Germline-derived CDR1 and CDR2 are FNHDT and SITEND (reference sequence). With V trimmed by 2 bases and J by 3 bases, 2 bases remained unmatched. The CDR3 has 14 amino acids. CDR3 amino acids: CASSMGGRAETLYF. The sequenced part of the CDR3 DNA is TGTGCCAGCAGTATGGGGGGGCGGGCAGAA.